This T cell receptor beta chain was retrieved from a study of T cell repertoires in cytomegalovirus infection. Study context: Matching HLA type and CMV infection were both indicated by public TCR beta signatures.

This clonotype came up a few times. Its antigen is not identified. Study-level results: Of the TCR beta families, the public ones yielded a cumulative frequency that identified carriers of CMV plus the relevant HLA. Within the response measured ex vivo, HLA-C-restricted CMV-specific TCR beta clonotypes were dominant.

TCRdb used MiXCR to reprocess the reads, holding one entry per CDR3 protein. The data contain about 260,000 distinct CDR3 sequences, roughly 13% of them singletons. The receptor was derived from a human donor in good health (CMV status not recorded). Some clones in this sample may be carry-over from other donors' samples. The sequenced material came from PBMCs.

The CDR3 here is CASTAANGYTF. DNA of the CDR3: TGTGCCAGCACGGCGGCGAATGGCTACACCTTC. V is TRBV25-1 and J is TRBJ1-2, with no clear D. In germline, CDR1 is MGHDK, CDR2 SYGVNS. The CDR3 is 11 amino acids. V lost 7 bases and J lost 6, with 9 bases in between.